This T cell receptor (beta chain) was recovered during a study of identical twins (dated by TCRdb to the mid-2010s). About the study as a whole: To test whether fetal clonotypes persist, this study deep-sequenced TCR alpha and beta repertoires from monozygotic twins, from unrelated adults of various ages, and from cord blood. Replicate twin experiments were performed at different times using different library preparation protocols to rule out contamination. Findings and caveats that apply to the study as a whole: Because the same donors could not be followed over many years, the conclusions relied on cross-sectional statistical analysis. The excess sharing between twins in beta out-of-frame sequences was weaker because fewer shared sequences reduced the signal-to-noise ratio. Invariant T cells such as MAIT and iNKT could partly confound zero-insertion analyses, although diverse VJ usage argued against such confounding for most clonotypes. Out-of-frame TCR alpha sharing in monozygotic twins was systematically underestimated by recombination models, whereas sharing between unrelated individuals was in agreement with the recombination models. Compared with coincidental sharing between unrelated individuals, out-of-frame TCR alpha sequences shared between twins had an excess of sequences with low generation probability. Fewer insertions were carried by abundant cord blood beta clonotypes; a weaker similar trend was observed in young adult naive repertoires, while no such trend was observed in memory repertoires.

There are 18 amino acids in the CDR3, from cysteine to phenylalanine inclusive. Of the read, only the CDR3 DNA is kept; its 54 bases are in frame from base 1. V is cut by 1 base and J by 3 bases, and the space between the germline ends is 19 bases. CDR1 and CDR2 were assigned from the germline V gene as MDHEN and SYDVKM. This clonotype was seen a few times. Its antigen has not been determined. Per-base qualities were not stored, and no clone one base away is much larger. The library was made by 5' RACE. Sequencer: Illumina HiSeq 2000. Template switching added a universal primer binding site, and the final cDNA carried a unique molecular identifier that allowed TCR cDNA molecules to be counted accurately. First-strand cDNA for TCR alpha and beta chains was synthesized from specific primers in the conserved constant-segment region. To control for contamination, every cDNA library was double barcoded, receiving both a SMART-Mk sample barcode and Illumina barcodes. TruSeq adapter sequences and Illumina sample barcodes were added in two successive PCR steps. TCR alpha and beta cDNA libraries were sequenced on the Illumina HiSeq platform with custom primers. As for how the authors treated the data: Raw reads were processed with MiGEC to extract unique molecular identifiers, and MiXCR was used to determine CDR3 positions. Recombination models were inferred per individual with the repgenHMM and IGoR tools using an EM algorithm. Shared clonotypes were analyzed with the tcR package in R, and sharing was normalized by the product of cloneset sizes. To study raw recombination without the effects of thymic and clonal selection, out-of-frame nonproductive sequences were analyzed. Starting from the raw public reads, TCRdb applied fastp trimming at Q25, assembled clones with MiXCR and retained in-frame beta chains. Merged by CDR3 protein, the rows form single entries marked with the most common genes and DNA. None of the V and J calls come from the authors' own analysis; TCRdb made them. The sample table records around 1.7 million distinct CDR3 sequences; about 31% of these occur just once. The ten largest clones take up about 0.27% of the sample.

Only healthy Caucasian donors were included. The rearrangement joined TRBV28 to TRBJ1-3; a weak D assignment points to TRBD1 (6 bases agree). The clonotype originates from a newborn girl in good health. The specimen sequenced was cord blood. The CDR3 here reads CASSLYSWQGTDGNTIYF. The DNA is TGTGCCAGCAGTTTATATTCATGGCAGGGGACGGATGGAAACACCATATATTTT.